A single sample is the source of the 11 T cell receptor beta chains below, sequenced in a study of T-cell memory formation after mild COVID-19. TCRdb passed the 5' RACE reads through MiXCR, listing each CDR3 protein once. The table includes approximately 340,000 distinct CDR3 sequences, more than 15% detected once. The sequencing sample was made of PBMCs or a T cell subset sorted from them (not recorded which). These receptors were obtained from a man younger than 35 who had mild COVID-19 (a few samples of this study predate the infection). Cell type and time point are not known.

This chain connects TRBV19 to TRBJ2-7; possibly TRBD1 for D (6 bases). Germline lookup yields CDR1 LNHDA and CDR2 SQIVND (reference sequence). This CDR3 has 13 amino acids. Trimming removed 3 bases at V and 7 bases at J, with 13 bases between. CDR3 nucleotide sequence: TGTGCCAGTAGTATCCAGGGCACAGGGGAGCAGTACTTC. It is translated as CASSIQGTGEQYF.

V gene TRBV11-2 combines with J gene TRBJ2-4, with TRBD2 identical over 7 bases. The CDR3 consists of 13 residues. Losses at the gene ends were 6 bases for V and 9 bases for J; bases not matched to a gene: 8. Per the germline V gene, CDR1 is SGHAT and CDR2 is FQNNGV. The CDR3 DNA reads TGTGCCAGCAGTTTTTGGGGGGGGAGCATTCAGTACTTC. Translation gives CASSFWGGSIQYF.

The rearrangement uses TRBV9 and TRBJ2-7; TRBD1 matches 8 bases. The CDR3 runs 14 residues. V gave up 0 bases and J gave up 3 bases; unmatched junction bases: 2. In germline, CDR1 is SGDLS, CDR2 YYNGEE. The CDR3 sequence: CASSVAGQGYEQYF. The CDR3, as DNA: TGTGCCAGCAGCGTAGCAGGACAGGGCTACGAGCAGTACTTC.

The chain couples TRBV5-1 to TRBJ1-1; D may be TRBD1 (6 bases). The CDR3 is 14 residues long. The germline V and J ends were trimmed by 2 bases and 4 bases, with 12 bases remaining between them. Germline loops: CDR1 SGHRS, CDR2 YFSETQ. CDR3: CASSFSGAGTEAFF. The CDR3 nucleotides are TGCGCCAGCAGCTTTTCAGGGGCGGGCACTGAAGCTTTCTTT.

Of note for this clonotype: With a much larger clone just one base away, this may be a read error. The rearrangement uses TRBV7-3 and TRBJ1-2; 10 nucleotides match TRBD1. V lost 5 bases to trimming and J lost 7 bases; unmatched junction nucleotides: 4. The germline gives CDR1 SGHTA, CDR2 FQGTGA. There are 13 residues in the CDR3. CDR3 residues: CASSVDRGPGYTF. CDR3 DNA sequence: TGTGCCAGCAGCGTTGACAGGGGGCCTGGCTACACCTTC.

CDR3 amino acids: CASRPDTGRGTDTQYF. The CDR3 DNA follows: TGTGCCAGCAGACCCGACACGGGTAGGGGGACAGATACGCAGTATTTT. The chain couples TRBV7-4 to TRBJ2-3, with TRBD1 as a possible D gene (6 bases). V was shortened by 6 bases and J by 3 bases, with 19 bases between the two germline ends. This CDR3 region has 16 residues. Looked up from germline, CDR1 is SGHVT and CDR2 is SQSDAQ.

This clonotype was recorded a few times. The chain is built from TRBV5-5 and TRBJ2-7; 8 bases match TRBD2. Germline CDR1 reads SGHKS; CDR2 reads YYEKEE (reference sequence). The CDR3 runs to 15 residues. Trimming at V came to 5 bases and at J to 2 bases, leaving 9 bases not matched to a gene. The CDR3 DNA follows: TGTGCCAGCAGTTATAGCGGGACCGCCCCCTACGAGCAGTACGTC. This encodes CASSYSGTAPYEQYV.

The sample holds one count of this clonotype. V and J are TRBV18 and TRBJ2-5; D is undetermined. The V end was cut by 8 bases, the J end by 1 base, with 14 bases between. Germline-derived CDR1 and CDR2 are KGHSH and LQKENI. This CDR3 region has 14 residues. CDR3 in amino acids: CASQFEAAQETQYF. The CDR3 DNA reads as TGTGCCAGCCAATTCGAGGCGGCCCAAGAGACCCAGTACTTC.

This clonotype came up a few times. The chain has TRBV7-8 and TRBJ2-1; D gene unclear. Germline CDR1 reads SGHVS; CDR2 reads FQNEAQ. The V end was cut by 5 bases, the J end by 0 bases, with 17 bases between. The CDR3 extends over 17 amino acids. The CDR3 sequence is CASSPPRRLSSYNEQFF. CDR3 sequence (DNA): TGTGCCAGCAGCCCACCTCGGCGCCTAAGCTCCTACAATGAGCAGTTCTTC.

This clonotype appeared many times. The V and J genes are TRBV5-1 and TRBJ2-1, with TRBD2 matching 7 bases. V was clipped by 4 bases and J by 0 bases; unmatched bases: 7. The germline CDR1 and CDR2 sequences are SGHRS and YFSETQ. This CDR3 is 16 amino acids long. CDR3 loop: CASSTMRGSSYNEQFF. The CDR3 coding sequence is TGCGCCAGCAGCACGATGCGGGGGAGCTCCTACAATGAGCAGTTCTTC.

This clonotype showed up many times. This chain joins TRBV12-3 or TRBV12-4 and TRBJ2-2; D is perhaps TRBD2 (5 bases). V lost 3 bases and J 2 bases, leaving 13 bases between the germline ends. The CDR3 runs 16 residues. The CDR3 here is CASSFNRDPNTGELFF. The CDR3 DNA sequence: TGTGCCAGCAGTTTTAACCGGGATCCTAACACCGGGGAGCTGTTTTTT.